One sample yielded the 15 T cell receptor beta chains listed below, sequenced in a study of blood T cells in healthy people across ages. The authors ran a second PCR of roughly 6 to 11 cycles using a sample-barcoded 5' primer and a J-beta primer mix. TCRdb re-analysed the 5' RACE reads in MiXCR, keeping a single row per CDR3 protein. The table records just over 800,000 distinct CDR3 sequences, under 80% of them present only once. Sequenced material: blood. All receptors derive from a man aged 25 to 45 in good health.

The CDR3 region is CASSLGGRDSYNEQFF. The CDR3 coding sequence is TGTGCCAGCAGCCTCGGGGGCAGGGACTCCTACAATGAGCAGTTCTTC. This sequence joins TRBV5-6 and TRBJ2-1; D tentatively fits TRBD1 or TRBD2 (6 bases each). Trimming shortened V by 4 bases and J by 0 bases, and 14 bases separated the two germline ends. The germline gives CDR1 SGHDT, CDR2 YYEEEE. The CDR3 is 16 residues long.

The chain joins TRBV7-9 to TRBJ2-6; the D gene could be TRBD1 or TRBD2 (5 bases each). Trimming left V 4 bases short and J 3 bases short, with 10 bases between. The CDR3 runs to 15 residues. The germline CDR1 and CDR2 sequences are SEHNR and FQNEAQ (reference sequence). The CDR3 protein is CASSYGARGANVLTF. The CDR3, as DNA: TGTGCCAGCAGCTACGGGGCGCGTGGGGCCAACGTCCTGACTTTC. Full variable domain (rest looked up from reference TRBV7-9 and TRBJ2-6): DTGVSQNPRHKITKRGQNVTFRCDPISEHNRLYWYRQTLGQGPEFLTYFQNEAQLEKSRLLSDRFSAERPKGSFSTLEIQRTEQGDSAMYLCASSYGARGANVLTFGAGSRLTVL.

CDR3 protein: CASSQDSYNSPLHF. The DNA for the CDR3 is TGTGCCAGCAGCCAGGACAGTTATAATTCACCCCTCCACTTT. V is TRBV3-1 and J is TRBJ1-6; tentatively, D is TRBD1 (6 bases). V dropped 3 bases and J dropped 4 bases, with 7 bases sitting between them. From germline, CDR1 is LGHDT and CDR2 YNNKEL (reference sequence). This CDR3 has 14 amino acids.

The CDR3 DNA reads as TGTGCCAGCAGCGTATCCCCAGACGTTCGGGAGACCCAGTACTTC. Its translation is CASSVSPDVRETQYF. The chain is built from TRBV9 and TRBJ2-7; D remains unclear. The end of the DNA fits TRBJ2-5 better, so the J call may be wrong. The CDR3 contains 15 residues. Germline loops: CDR1 SGDLS, CDR2 YYNGEE.

This sequence joins TRBV9 and TRBJ2-2, with a possible D match to TRBD2 (5 bases). The CDR3 extends over 15 amino acids. V gave up 3 bases and J gave up 0 bases, with 9 bases separating them. Per germline, CDR1 SGDLS and CDR2 YYNGEE. This CDR3 reads CASSARVSNTGELFF. The CDR3 nucleotides are TGTGCCAGCAGCGCGAGGGTTTCGAACACCGGGGAGCTGTTTTTT.

The rearrangement uses TRBV30 and TRBJ1-6, with D unresolved. The CDR3 has 13 amino acids. V gave up 1 base and J gave up 11 bases, with 12 bases separating them. Per germline, CDR1 GTSNPN and CDR2 SVGIG (reference sequence). DNA for the CDR3: TGTGCCTGGAGTGGAGGGAAGAATCCACCCCTCCACTTT. Translated, it gives CAWSGGKNPPLHF.

The chain couples TRBV27 to TRBJ2-6; D possibly corresponds to TRBD1 (6 bases). Looked up from germline, CDR1 is MNHEY and CDR2 is SMNVEV (reference sequence). V shed 4 bases and J shed 4 bases, with 14 bases lying between them. This CDR3 region has 16 residues. This chain's CDR3 is CASSSPDGTGANVLTF. In DNA, the CDR3 is TGTGCCAGCAGTTCCCCAGACGGGACAGGGGCCAACGTCCTGACTTTC.

V and J are TRBV4-1 and TRBJ2-3, with 8 nucleotides matching TRBD2. The V gene end was trimmed by 0 bases and the J gene end by 4 bases; junction bases not matched to a gene: 12. The CDR3 loop spans 18 amino acids. CDR1 MGHRA and CDR2 YSYEKL come from the germline V gene. This CDR3 reads CASSQDMSSGHTPDTQYF. CDR3 DNA: TGCGCCAGCAGCCAAGATATGTCTAGCGGGCATACTCCAGATACGCAGTATTTT.

The genes are TRBV4-2 and TRBJ2-3, with TRBD2 matching 10 bases. The CDR3 loop spans 16 amino acids. The germline gives CDR1 LGHNA, CDR2 YNFKEQ. V shed 1 base, J shed 2 bases, and the junction held 3 bases outside the gene matches. Here the CDR3 reads CASSQVGTSDTDTQYF. CDR3 DNA sequence: TGTGCCAGCAGCCAAGTAGGGACTAGCGACACAGATACGCAGTATTTT.

The V gene is TRBV11-2, the J gene TRBJ2-6; D gene ambiguous. This CDR3 comprises 16 residues. V was cut by 1 base and J by 0 bases, with 7 bases left in between. CDR1 and CDR2 (germline): SGHAT, FQNNGV. The CDR3 spells CASSLGLSSGANVLTF. In DNA, the CDR3 is TGTGCCAGCAGCTTAGGACTGAGCTCTGGGGCCAACGTCCTGACTTTC.

This rearrangement joins TRBV28 to TRBJ2-3; no clear D. The V gene lost 4 bases and the J gene lost 6 bases, with 11 bases spanning the gap. The CDR3 has 13 residues. Germline CDR1 and CDR2: MDHEN and SYDVKM. CDR3 in amino acids: CASSYFDRDTQYF. The CDR3, as DNA: TGTGCCAGCAGTTACTTTGACCGGGATACGCAGTATTTT.

This chain links TRBV9 with TRBJ2-7, with 7 bases lining up with TRBD2. V lost 0 bases, J lost 2 bases, and 8 bases stayed unmatched. Germline CDR1 reads SGDLS; CDR2 reads YYNGEE. The CDR3 spans 16 residues. The CDR3 reads CASSVGEGGGAYEQYF. DNA of the CDR3: TGTGCCAGCAGCGTAGGCGAGGGTGGGGGGGCCTACGAGCAGTACTTC.

The rearrangement joins TRBV9 to TRBJ1-1, with D unclear. V lost 0 bases and J 1 base, leaving 7 bases between the germline ends. The germline V gene encodes CDR1 SGDLS and CDR2 YYNGEE. This CDR3 comprises 14 residues. This chain's CDR3 is CASSVEGTNTEAFF. The CDR3 DNA sequence: TGTGCCAGCAGCGTAGAGGGCACGAACACTGAAGCTTTCTTT.

This sequence joins TRBV20-1 and TRBJ1-5, with TRBD1 matching 7 bases. The CDR3 has 13 amino acids. The germline V gene has CDR1 DFQATT and CDR2 SNEGSKA (reference sequence). J gave up 4 bases and V 5 bases, and 5 bases lay outside the gene matches. The CDR3 reads CSASGTVNQPQHF. In DNA, the CDR3 is TGCAGTGCTTCCGGGACAGTAAATCAGCCCCAGCATTTT.

The chain carries TRBV12-3 or TRBV12-4 and TRBJ2-7; D unclear. The CDR3 length is 11 residues. The ends were cut back, 3 bases at V and 7 bases at J, with 7 bases in the middle. The CDR3 bases are TGTGCCAGCAGTTTGAACGGGGAGCAGTACTTC. Translation gives CASSLNGEQYF.